A single sample is the source of the 16 T cell receptor beta chains below, sequenced in a study of T cells expressing NK-cell markers. TCRdb reprocessed the 5' RACE reads and stores each CDR3 protein as one record, lacking DNA. The record lists approximately 460,000 distinct CDR3 sequences, of which the ten most abundant hold roughly 7.2%. Sequenced input: blood T cells: a sorted CD56 or NKG2C T cell subset, CD4+ or CD8+ T cells, or bulk PBMC T cells (not recorded which). The receptors originated from a woman aged 18 to 75 in good health.

V usage is TRBV12-3 or TRBV12-4 and J usage is TRBJ2-1; TCRdb proposes TRBD1, but this gene call is untestable without DNA. The CDR3 is 15 amino acids. This chain's CDR3 is CASSLSWDRGHEQFF.

The V gene is TRBV2, the J gene TRBJ2-2. Germline V gene data show CDR1 as SNHLY and CDR2 as FYNNEI. This CDR3 spans 16 amino acids. CDR3 amino acids: CANKKSNMDIAGELFF.

This chain connects TRBV4-1 to TRBJ2-1; TCRdb's D call, TRBD1, is unchecked because there is no DNA. Germline-derived CDR1 and CDR2 are MGHRA and YSYEKL. The CDR3 contains 18 residues. The CDR3 is CASSQDSGGRNNYNEQFF.

The chain links TRBV28 to TRBJ2-1; TCRdb's D gene call, TRBD1, goes unchecked for lack of DNA. The germline V gene has CDR1 MDHEN and CDR2 SYDVKM. The CDR3 has 16 amino acids. The CDR3 here is CASSSPRGAGTNEQFF.

J is TRBJ2-1 and V is TRBV5-1; the TCRdb D gene call, TRBD1, has no DNA to confirm it. Per the germline V gene, CDR1 is SGHRS and CDR2 is YFSETQ. The CDR3 loop spans 15 amino acids. This chain's CDR3 is CASSLGQGLYNEQFF.

The rearrangement links TRBV11-2 to TRBJ2-3; lacking DNA, the TRBD2 call made by TCRdb goes unchecked. The CDR3 has 18 residues. CDR1 SGHAT and CDR2 FQNNGV come from the germline V gene. The CDR3 sequence is CASSLVSGSSGRTDTQYF.

The rearrangement joins TRBV29-1 to TRBJ2-3. Germline V CDR1 and CDR2: SQVTM, ANQGSEA. This CDR3 is 14 amino acids long. The CDR3 sequence: CSVEVIASTDTQYF.

The chain carries TRBV29-1 and TRBJ2-1; TCRdb's D gene call, TRBD2, goes unchecked for lack of DNA. The length of the CDR3 is 15 residues. The germline V gene has CDR1 SQVTM and CDR2 ANQGSEA. CDR3 region: CSVEGRGGYYNEQFF.

The J gene is TRBJ2-1, the V gene TRBV19; lacking DNA, the TRBD1 call made by TCRdb goes unchecked. Germline CDR1 LNHDA, CDR2 SQIVND (reference sequence). The CDR3 consists of 16 residues. CDR3 in amino acids: CASSIAPGSAYNEQFF.

The chain's CDR3 is CASSFSHSPLHF. This chain connects TRBV7-2 to TRBJ1-6. The V gene's germline CDR1 is SGHTA and CDR2 FQGNSA. This CDR3 has 12 residues.

The chain is built from TRBV3-1 and TRBJ2-5. The germline CDR1 and CDR2 sequences are LGHDT and YNNKEL (reference sequence). This CDR3 is 11 amino acids long. CDR3 in amino acids: CASSRFGTKYF.

V and J are TRBV7-2 and TRBJ2-1; lacking DNA, the TRBD2 call made by TCRdb goes unchecked. Germline lookup yields CDR1 SGHTA and CDR2 FQGNSA. The CDR3 sequence is 15 residues long. The CDR3 protein is CASSVGRERYNEQFF.

CDR3 residues: CASSQIRGGNTEAFF. This chain joins TRBV4-1 and TRBJ1-1; TCRdb proposes TRBD1, but this gene call is untestable without DNA. In germline, CDR1 is MGHRA, CDR2 YSYEKL. The CDR3 covers 15 residues.

The V and J genes are TRBV19 and TRBJ2-7. CDR1 is LNHDA and CDR2 is SQIVND in the germline V gene (reference sequence). The CDR3 totals 13 residues. This chain's CDR3 is CASSPTVTYEQYF.

V usage is TRBV5-1 and J usage is TRBJ1-1; there is no DNA to check the TCRdb D call of TRBD1. The CDR3 runs 15 residues. Germline CDR1 is SGHRS and CDR2 is YFSETQ. CDR3 sequence reads: CASSLVGGMDTEAFF.

CDR3 amino acids: CASSFLRGGLADYNEQFF. This sequence joins TRBV28 and TRBJ2-1; TCRdb indicates TRBD2, and absent DNA this call remains unverified. Germline V CDR1 and CDR2: MDHEN, SYDVKM. There are 18 residues in the CDR3.